The 4 T cell receptor beta chains below all came from one sample that was sequenced in a study of cytomegalovirus exposure and HLA in healthy donors. 60 Vbeta and 13 Jbeta primers were used in PCR. This table comes from immunoSEQ multiplex PCR, and its TCRdb copy is limited to in-frame clones, with some not included. The table shows approximately 130,000 clones, with about 85% occurring only once. Material for sequencing was PBMCs. The receptor source for this set is a woman younger than 45 in good health and CMV-seropositive.

The rearrangement links TRBV10-3 to TRBJ1-1, with D uncertain. The ends were cut back, 4 bases at V and 1 base at J, with 4 bases in the middle. CDR1 and CDR2 from the germline V gene are ENHRY and SYGVKD. The CDR3 length is 12 residues. CDR3 residues: CAISGGNTEAFF. DNA for the CDR3: TGTGCCATCAGTGGAGGGAACACTGAAGCTTTCTTT.

This chain connects TRBV19 to TRBJ1-1; 7 bases map to TRBD1. The CDR3 length is 13 residues. J gave up 4 bases and V 11 bases, and 10 bases lay outside the gene matches. The V gene's germline CDR1 is LNHDA and CDR2 SQIVND (reference sequence). DNA of the CDR3: TGTGCCGTTCAGACAGGGAGGAGCACTGAAGCTTTCTTT. Protein: CAVQTGRSTEAFF.

The genes are TRBV7-9 and TRBJ2-2; no firm D call. The CDR3 is 13 amino acids. Trimming took 1 base from V and 7 from J, leaving 7 bases between them. Germline CDR1 and CDR2: SEHNR and FQNEAQ (reference sequence). CDR3 loop: CASSLGGNGELFF. CDR3 nucleotide sequence: TGTGCCAGCAGCTTAGGCGGTAACGGGGAGCTGTTTTTT.

The V call is TRBV11-2, the J call TRBJ1-1; 8 bases are shared with TRBD1. Germline V gives CDR1 SGHAT, CDR2 FQNNGV. This CDR3 is built from 16 residues. With V trimmed by 5 bases and J by 3 bases, 11 bases remained unmatched. This chain's CDR3 is CASSDGTGPWDTEAFF. The CDR3 DNA reads TGTGCCAGCAGCGACGGGACAGGCCCTTGGGACACTGAAGCTTTCTTT.